This T cell receptor beta chain was retrieved from a study of molecular identifiers for immune sequencing clone quantification. Study-level information: In replicates, RNA from approximately 20,000 or 100,000 naive CD8 cells was divided five ways and four parts were sequenced. Findings and caveats of the study: Around 940,000 naive cells reportedly did not prevent detection of spiked Jurkat TCR RNA from one cell. The study found clones above 20 RNA copies held over 99% of effector molecules and under 1% in naive cells.

Using its own MiXCR run on the PCR reads, TCRdb lists one record per CDR3 protein. The sample has fewer than 350,000 distinct CDR3 sequences, 24% seen once; the top ten hold 0.65% to 0.75%. RNA fractions of 10%, 30% or 50% and roughly 19,000 to 1,000,000 sorted cells were the source of naive CD8 libraries. Looked up from germline, CDR1 is GTSNPN and CDR2 is SVGIG (reference sequence). The CDR3 runs 14 residues. The V gene lost 0 bases and the J gene lost 5 bases, with 13 bases spanning the gap. This clonotype was seen more than once but under ten times. Its cognate antigen is unknown. This clonotype originated in a human donor in good health. Some libraries in this study had Jurkat cell RNA spiked in. Material for sequencing was naive CD8+ T cells from blood, with Jurkat cell RNA spiked in. The subset was: FACS-sorted CD8+CD4-CCR7+CD45RA+ naive T cells. The chain employs TRBV30 and TRBJ1-1; D might be TRBD1 (6 bases). For the CDR3, the DNA is TGTGCCTGGAGTGTACAGAGGGGGTATACTGAAGCTTTCTTT. This translates into CAWSVQRGYTEAFF.